This entry lists 19 T cell receptor beta chains sequenced from one sample in a study of blood T cell repertoires in COVID-19. Measured with immunoSEQ multiplex PCR; TCRdb has only the in-frame clones, and not every one. Of about 220,000 clones in the sample, approximately 80% were seen once. Material for sequencing was PBMCs or T cells enriched from blood (not recorded which). The source is a woman aged 55-69 years who had recovered from COVID-19.

The chain carries TRBV19 and TRBJ2-3; the D gene is possibly TRBD1 (6 bases). Trimming cost V 5 bases and J 0 bases, with 15 bases left between them. CDR1 is LNHDA, CDR2 SQIVND, per germline (reference sequence). The CDR3 is 16 amino acids. The CDR3, as DNA: TGTGCCAGTAGTCCCATCCGGGACATGAGCACAGATACGCAGTATTTT. Translating it yields CASSPIRDMSTDTQYF.

The rearrangement uses TRBV29-1 and TRBJ1-2, with 7 bases aligning to TRBD1. The CDR3 contains 15 residues. V was clipped by 8 bases and J by 2 bases; unmatched bases: 14. In germline, CDR1 is SQVTM, CDR2 ANQGSEA. CDR3 sequence reads: CSTRQGLAVNYGYTF. CDR3 nucleotide sequence: TGCAGCACTAGACAGGGTCTCGCTGTAAACTATGGCTACACCTTC. Full variable domain (outside the CDR3, taken from reference TRBV29-1 and TRBJ1-2): SAVISQKPSRDICQRGTSLTIQCQVDSQVTMMFWYRQQPGQSLTLIATANQGSEATYESGFVIDKFPISRPNLTFSTLTVSNMSPEDSSIYLCSTRQGLAVNYGYTFGSGTRLTVV.

The genes are TRBV29-1 and TRBJ1-4, with TRBD1 matching 9 bases. Germline loops: CDR1 SQVTM, CDR2 ANQGSEA. The CDR3 contains 13 residues. Trimming took 6 bases from V and 5 from J; bases not matched to a gene: 4. The CDR3 bases are TGCAGCGTGGCAGACAGGGGGAATGAAAAACTGTTTTTT. This encodes CSVADRGNEKLFF.

In DNA, the CDR3 is TGTGCCAGCAGCCAAGATCCGAAAAAGGACAGGGTTCCAAACTATGGCTACACCTTC. The encoded protein is CASSQDPKKDRVPNYGYTF. The chain links TRBV3-1 (or the pseudogene TRBV3-2) to TRBJ1-2; 8 bases align to TRBD1. CDR1 is LGHDT and CDR2 is YNNKEL in the germline V gene (reference sequence). Trimming took 0 bases from V and 2 from J; bases not matched to a gene: 14. The CDR3 sequence is 19 residues long.

CDR3: CASRPTGQFLEQYF. The CDR3 DNA follows: TGTGCCAGCAGGCCAACTGGACAGTTTTTAGAGCAGTACTTC. The J gene is TRBJ2-7, the V gene TRBV6-5; a weak D match, TRBD1 (6 bases). Germline CDR1 and CDR2: MNHEY and SVGAGI. The CDR3 is 14 amino acids. The germline V and J ends were trimmed by 6 bases and 7 bases, with 19 bases remaining between them.

V gene TRBV24-1 combines with J gene TRBJ1-3; 7 nucleotides align to TRBD1. Per the germline V gene, CDR1 is KGHDR and CDR2 is SFDVKD. The CDR3 has 17 residues. V shed 4 bases and J 12 bases; nucleotides not matched to a gene: 20. CDR3 sequence: CATSDLEGQTSGEDIYF. The CDR3 coding sequence is TGTGCCACCAGTGACCTGGAGGGACAGACCTCCGGTGAGGACATATATTTT.

The rearrangement uses TRBV6-4 and TRBJ1-3; TRBD1 is a possible D gene (5 bases). Germline CDR1 is MRHNA and CDR2 is SNTAGT. This CDR3 has 13 amino acids. V was cut by 4 bases and J by 5 bases, with 9 bases left in between. CDR3 DNA: TGTGCCAGCAGTGGACGGGGGAGAAACACCATATATTTT. Amino acid sequence: CASSGRGRNTIYF.

The V call is TRBV25-1, the J call TRBJ2-1; D is possibly TRBD1 (5 bases). Germline CDR1 and CDR2: MGHDK and SYGVNS. The V end lost 7 bases, the J end lost 8 bases, and 15 bases lay between the germline ends. This CDR3 contains 13 residues. The CDR3 nucleotides read TGTGCCAGCACCCGCCAGGGTGCCCATGAGCAGTTCTTC. As protein: CASTRQGAHEQFF.

The chain employs TRBV6-5 and TRBJ2-5, with 7 bases aligning to TRBD1. CDR3 length: 15 amino acids. Losses at the gene ends were 6 bases for V and 1 base for J; bases not matched to a gene: 8. Germline V gives CDR1 MNHEY, CDR2 SVGAGI. The chain's CDR3 is CASRPLQGRQETQYF. The CDR3 region has the DNA TGTGCCAGCAGACCCCTACAGGGGCGCCAAGAGACCCAGTACTTC.

V usage is TRBV9 and J usage is TRBJ1-1; D gene uncertain. The CDR3 sequence is 14 residues long. Deletions cut 0 bases from V and 5 bases from J, with 11 bases between. Germline V CDR1 and CDR2: SGDLS, YYNGEE. The CDR3 nucleotides are TGTGCCAGCAGCGTAGGGGGAGGGCTAACTGAAGCTTTCTTT. It translates to CASSVGGGLTEAFF.

The CDR3: CASSKSGGLTRDYGYTF. The CDR3 coding sequence is TGTGCCAGCAGCAAATCAGGGGGACTCACTAGGGACTATGGCTACACCTTC. The chain couples TRBV5-4 to TRBJ1-2; 7 positions match TRBD1. Germline CDR1 reads SGHNT; CDR2 reads YYREEE (reference sequence). This CDR3 region has 17 residues. J was trimmed by 3 bases and V by 4 bases; bases with no gene match: 15.

J is TRBJ2-5 and V is TRBV7-9; the D is unclear. This CDR3 contains 14 residues. The V and J ends lost 5 bases and 1 base respectively, with 11 bases between them. Germline CDR1 is SEHNR and CDR2 is FQNEAQ (reference sequence). CDR3 bases: TGTGCCAGCAGCCTGACGGAGACCCAAGAGACCCAGTACTTC. It specifies CASSLTETQETQYF.

V is TRBV6-5 and J is TRBJ2-7; D is possibly TRBD1 (6 bases). CDR3 size: 12 residues. The V end lost 6 bases, the J end lost 5 bases, and 11 bases lay between the germline ends. Germline assignment: CDR1 MNHEY and CDR2 SVGAGI. For the CDR3, the DNA is TGTGCCAGCAGGGATTACAGGGACGAGCAGTACTTC. The encoded protein is CASRDYRDEQYF.

The V and J genes are TRBV9 and TRBJ2-7; TRBD2 agrees at 11 bases. Trimming at V came to 0 bases and at J to 7 bases, leaving 3 bases not matched to a gene. Per germline, CDR1 SGDLS and CDR2 YYNGEE. This CDR3 comprises 14 residues. The CDR3 DNA reads as TGTGCCAGCAGCGTAGCCCTAGCGGGGGGTGAGCAGTACTTC. This encodes CASSVALAGGEQYF.

This clone was counted a single time. The chain uses TRBV12-5 and TRBJ2-3, with D perhaps TRBD1 (6 bases). Trimming pared 4 bases from V and 10 bases from J, leaving 18 bases between. This CDR3 region has 14 residues. CDR1 and CDR2 from the germline V gene are LGHNT and FRNRAP. CDR3 loop: CASGSLGGADSQYF. Here the CDR3 DNA reads TGTGCTAGTGGTTCCCTAGGGGGAGCGGACTCGCAGTATTTT.

This chain connects TRBV4-2 to TRBJ2-3, with TRBD1 identical over 9 bases. CDR3 size: 17 residues. With V trimmed by 2 bases and J by 2 bases, 8 bases remained unmatched. Per the germline V gene, CDR1 is LGHNA and CDR2 is YNFKEQ. CDR3 bases: TGTGCCAGCAGCCAATTACAGGGGGCATTGAACACAGATACGCAGTATTTT. Translating gives CASSQLQGALNTDTQYF.

The J gene is TRBJ1-1, the V gene TRBV20-1; maybe TRBD1 (6 bases). The length of the CDR3 is 14 residues. V was clipped by 3 bases and J by 9 bases, with 20 bases between them. The V gene's germline CDR1 is DFQATT and CDR2 SNEGSKA (reference sequence). Written as DNA, the CDR3 is TGCAGTGCTAGTTTCGAAACAGGGAAAGTTAAAGCTTTCTTT. Encoded protein: CSASFETGKVKAFF.

The rearrangement links TRBV5-1 to TRBJ1-6; D unresolved. Germline loops: CDR1 SGHRS, CDR2 YFSETQ. The V end was cut by 5 bases, the J end by 5 bases, with 8 bases between. CDR3 length: 13 residues. The CDR3 DNA reads as TGCGCCAGCAGGAGGGCTGATAATTCACCCCTCCACTTT. It yields the protein CASRRADNSPLHF. Supplemented by reference TRBV5-1 and TRBJ1-6, the full variable domain reads KAGVTQTPRYLIKTRGQQVTLSCSPISGHRSVSWYQQTPGQGLQFLFEYFSETQRNKGNFPGRFSGRQFSNSRSEMNVSTLELGDSALYLCASRRADNSPLHFGNGTRLTVT.

CDR3 residues: CASSNRRGLEQYF. As DNA, the CDR3 is TGTGCCAGCAGCAACCGACGAGGGCTCGAGCAGTACTTC. The rearrangement joins TRBV11-2 to TRBJ2-7; tentative D call: TRBD2 (5 bases). The CDR3 covers 13 residues. The V gene lost 5 bases and the J gene lost 6 bases, with 14 bases spanning the gap. CDR1 is SGHAT, CDR2 FQNNGV, per germline.